The 18 T cell receptor beta chains below were found in one sample sequenced in a study of blood T cells in healthy people across ages. It was with a sample-barcoded 5' primer and a J-beta primer mix that a second PCR of roughly 7 to 12 cycles was run. TCRdb re-derived calls from the 5' RACE reads in MiXCR, one entry per CDR3 protein. Of 850,000 to 950,000 distinct CDR3 sequences in the sample, around 26% were seen once. Sequencing was done on a sample of blood. These receptors all stem from a woman of 80 years or more in good health.

A note on this clonotype: A much larger clonotype is one base distant, so this may be a read error. This chain connects TRBV6-6 to TRBJ2-5; D call uncertain. V was pared by 4 bases and J by 11 bases, with 17 bases between. This CDR3 comprises 13 residues. Germline lookup yields CDR1 MNHNY and CDR2 SVGAGI (reference sequence). The CDR3 region is CASSSPLPQEQYF. For the CDR3, the DNA is TGTGCCAGCAGTTCACCGTTACCGCAGGAGCAGTACTTC.

In its sample, this clonotype was seen many times. The chain has TRBV6-5 and TRBJ2-7, with D perhaps TRBD1 (6 bases). Germline-derived CDR1 and CDR2 are MNHEY and SVGAGI. The CDR3 is 13 amino acids. Trimming removed 0 bases at V and 7 bases at J, with 10 bases between. CDR3 nucleotides: TGTGCCAGCAGTTACTCGAGGGGGAAGGAGCAGTACTTC. This encodes CASSYSRGKEQYF.

This clonotype was seen ten or more times. This chain links TRBV20-1 with TRBJ2-5, with D unresolved. Germline values: CDR1 DFQATT, CDR2 SNEGSKA (reference sequence). This CDR3 region has 12 residues. V lost 1 base and J lost 1, with 4 bases in between. The CDR3 region has the DNA TGCAGTGCTAGAGTGTCCCAAGAGACCCAGTACTTC. This codes for CSARVSQETQYF.

V is TRBV4-3 and J is TRBJ2-3; no firm D call. CDR1 and CDR2 from the germline V gene are LGHNA and YSLEER. Trimming stripped 1 base from V and 6 bases from J, with 11 bases between. The CDR3 runs to 14 residues. The CDR3 spells CASSQGSYGDTQYF. CDR3 in DNA: TGCGCCAGCAGCCAAGGGAGTTACGGCGATACGCAGTATTTT.

This clonotype was counted between two and nine times. This CDR3 is CAWSRQGYNEQFF. The CDR3 bases are TGTGCCTGGAGTCGTCAGGGATACAATGAGCAGTTCTTC. The chain combines TRBV30 with TRBJ2-1; perhaps TRBD1 as D (5 bases). V was shortened by 2 bases and J by 4 bases, with 9 bases between the two germline ends. This CDR3 is built from 13 residues. CDR1 and CDR2 from the germline V gene are GTSNPN and SVGIG (reference sequence).

With respect to this clonotype: A clone one base away is much larger, so this may be a read error. V is TRBV27 and J is TRBJ1-4; TRBD1 matches at 7 bases. This CDR3 has 17 residues. The V and J ends lost 10 bases and 7 bases, in that order; junction bases with no gene match: 21. Germline CDR1 reads MNHEY; CDR2 reads SMNVEV (reference sequence). The CDR3 spells CATRSLNRGRSSEKLFF. In nucleotides, the CDR3 is TGTGCCACACGAAGTTTGAACAGGGGTAGGAGCAGTGAAAAACTGTTTTTT.

This clonotype was recorded at least ten times. The rearrangement uses TRBV20-1 and TRBJ2-7; 11 bases match TRBD2. This CDR3 region has 18 residues. The V gene end was trimmed by 5 bases and the J gene end by 2 bases; junction bases not matched to a gene: 17. The germline CDR1 and CDR2 sequences are DFQATT and SNEGSKA (reference sequence). CDR3 in amino acids: CSASEAFPGTSGTYEQYF. CDR3 nucleotide sequence: TGCAGTGCTTCCGAAGCCTTCCCCGGGACTAGCGGTACCTACGAGCAGTACTTC.

This clonotype was seen ten or more times. This chain uses TRBV20-1 with TRBJ1-4; D possibly corresponds to TRBD1 (6 bases). V lost 0 bases to trimming and J lost 0 bases, with 17 bases between them. Germline V gene lookup returns CDR1 DFQATT and CDR2 SNEGSKA (reference sequence). This CDR3 is built from 18 residues. CDR3 nucleotide sequence: TGCAGTGCTAGAGATATTCGGGGGCCCCTCTCAACTAATGAAAAACTGTTTTTT. It specifies CSARDIRGPLSTNEKLFF.

About this clonotype: This may come from a read error, since a much larger clone is one base off. This rearrangement joins TRBV20-1 to TRBJ2-5; tentatively, D is TRBD2 (6 bases). The CDR3 extends over 14 amino acids. Germline CDR1 is DFQATT and CDR2 is SNEGSKA (reference sequence). Trimming took off 5 bases at V and 3 bases at J, with 16 bases between the two ends. The CDR3 here is CSAGTGLLKETQYF. The CDR3, as DNA: TGCAGTGCTGGAACGGGACTCTTGAAAGAGACCCAGTACTTC.

In this sample, this clonotype turned up many times. This chain connects TRBV9 to TRBJ1-4, with D unclear. CDR3 size: 15 residues. Trimming cost V 3 bases and J 6 bases, with 15 bases left between them. CDR1 and CDR2 from the germline V gene are SGDLS and YYNGEE. CDR3 sequence reads: CASSERVGFDEKLFF. The CDR3 nucleotides are TGTGCCAGCAGCGAGAGGGTAGGGTTTGATGAAAAACTGTTTTTT.

Details on this clonotype: Possible read error: a much larger clone is one base away. This sequence joins TRBV6-2 or TRBV6-3 and TRBJ2-3; D is tentatively TRBD1 or TRBD2 (5 bases each). The V end was cut by 6 bases, the J end by 0 bases, with 19 bases between. CDR1 is MNHEY, CDR2 SVGEGT, per germline. This CDR3 is built from 17 residues. The CDR3: CASRPNGATPSTDTQYF. The CDR3 DNA reads TGTGCCAGCAGACCCAACGGGGCCACTCCTAGCACAGATACGCAGTATTTT.

The rearrangement joins TRBV6-2 or TRBV6-3 to TRBJ1-2; possibly TRBD1 for D (6 bases). The CDR3 loop spans 14 amino acids. CDR1 is MNHEY and CDR2 is SVGEGT in the germline V gene. V lost 5 bases and J lost 8, with 18 bases in between. Here the CDR3 reads CASSSDRTQGGYTF. The CDR3 nucleotides read TGTGCCAGCAGTAGCGACAGGACCCAGGGGGGCTACACCTTC.

At least ten counts were recorded for this clonotype. This sequence joins TRBV12-3 or TRBV12-4 and TRBJ2-1; D is undetermined. The CDR3 sequence is 16 residues long. V was pared by 7 bases and J by 6 bases, with 22 bases between. CDR3 region: CASTPLSPSRTNEQFF. In DNA, the CDR3 is TGTGCCAGCACCCCTCTTTCACCATCGCGGACCAATGAGCAGTTCTTC.

The V and J genes are TRBV20-1 and TRBJ1-6; D is ambiguous. This CDR3 has 16 amino acids. The germline V gene has CDR1 DFQATT and CDR2 SNEGSKA (reference sequence). The V end was cut by 1 base, the J end by 3 bases, with 13 bases between. In DNA form, the CDR3 reads TGCAGTGCTAGAGGGACTGGACTGGGCTATAATTCACCCCTCCACTTT. This translates into CSARGTGLGYNSPLHF.

This chain links TRBV7-9 with TRBJ2-1; perhaps D is TRBD1 or TRBD2 (5 bases each). The germline V gene encodes CDR1 SEHNR and CDR2 FQNEAQ (reference sequence). Trimming took 2 bases from V and 2 from J, leaving 19 bases between them. The length of the CDR3 is 18 residues. CDR3 nucleotide sequence: TGTGCCAGCAGCTTATCGGGAAGGTCAGGGAGCACCTACAATGAGCAGTTCTTC. Translated: CASSLSGRSGSTYNEQFF.

Many counts were recorded for this clonotype. A junction boundary mismatches the germline segment, possibly from a read error. This chain uses TRBV12-3 or TRBV12-4 with TRBJ2-3; perhaps TRBD2 as D (6 bases). The CDR3 consists of 15 residues. The CDR3 nucleotides are TGTGCCAGCAGTTTCGGCAGAGCTAGCGCAGATGCGCAGTATTTT. Its protein is CASSFGRASADAQYF.

There are a few counts of this clonotype. J is TRBJ1-5 and V is TRBV7-2, with a tentative D call TRBD1 (5 bases). The germline V and J ends were trimmed by 3 bases and 9 bases, with 12 bases remaining between them. The CDR3 runs to 13 residues. The germline V gene has CDR1 SGHTA and CDR2 FQGNSA. CDR3 residues: CASSLGVLGPQHF. CDR3 in DNA: TGTGCCAGCAGCTTGGGGGTCTTGGGGCCCCAGCATTTT.

This clonotype was picked up a small number of times. The rearrangement links TRBV29-1 to TRBJ2-5; tentatively, D is TRBD1 (8 bases). This CDR3 is 12 amino acids long. Trimming removed 7 bases from V and 5 bases from J, with 14 bases in between. The V gene's germline CDR1 is SQVTM and CDR2 ANQGSEA. The CDR3 reads CSADRGGETQYF. For the CDR3, the DNA is TGCAGCGCAGACAGGGGAGGGGAGACCCAGTACTTC.